One and the same sample provided the 32 T cell receptor beta chains below, sequenced in a study of blood T cells in healthy people across ages. Then a second PCR, running about 6 to 11 cycles, was carried out with a sample-barcoded 5' primer and a J-beta primer mix. TCRdb recomputed calls from the 5' RACE reads with MiXCR, one row per CDR3 protein. The repertoire holds about 670,000 distinct CDR3 sequences, around 43% seen once, with around 30% in the top ten. The material sequenced was blood. The receptors stem from a man older than 75 in good health.

This chain links TRBV7-6 with TRBJ2-1, with D perhaps TRBD2 (5 bases). V was trimmed by 0 bases and J by 10 bases, leaving 13 bases between them. Germline CDR1 SGHVS, CDR2 FNYEAQ. There are 14 residues in the CDR3. The CDR3 loop reads CASSLAFEGNEQFF. CDR3 sequence (DNA): TGTGCCAGCAGCTTAGCGTTCGAGGGTAACGAGCAGTTCTTC.

This clonotype was picked up a small number of times. The chain joins TRBV6-1 to TRBJ2-5; 7 nucleotides align to TRBD2. CDR1 MNHNS and CDR2 SASEGT come from the germline V gene. The CDR3 runs 17 residues. V lost 5 bases and J lost 4; bases outside the gene matches: 16. This chain's CDR3 is CASSPGLAGVMRETQYF. The CDR3 nucleotides read TGTGCCAGCAGTCCAGGGTTGGCGGGAGTGATGCGAGAGACCCAGTACTTC.

The chain is built from TRBV28 and TRBJ1-5, with D uncertain. The germline V gene has CDR1 MDHEN and CDR2 SYDVKM. The CDR3 sequence is 15 residues long. Trimming pared 7 bases from V and 0 bases from J, leaving 13 bases between. The DNA for the CDR3 is TGTGCCAGCACCCCCGAAAGGGCTAGCAATCAGCCCCAGCATTTT. Translating gives CASTPERASNQPQHF.

J is TRBJ2-3 and V is TRBV20-1; D gene ambiguous. Germline V gene lookup returns CDR1 DFQATT and CDR2 SNEGSKA (reference sequence). The germline V and J ends were trimmed by 2 bases and 4 bases, with 10 bases remaining between them. This CDR3 comprises 13 residues. In DNA, the CDR3 is TGCAGTGCTAGATACCGCGGAGCAGATACGCAGTATTTT. It is translated as CSARYRGADTQYF.

This chain joins TRBV6-5 and TRBJ2-5, with 7 bases fitting TRBD1. Germline CDR1 and CDR2: MNHEY and SVGAGI. The CDR3 covers 14 residues. V was pared by 5 bases and J by 3 bases, with 6 bases of the junction left unmatched. The CDR3 region is CASSRGQWEETQYF. In DNA form, the CDR3 reads TGTGCCAGCAGTAGGGGACAGTGGGAAGAGACCCAGTACTTC.

A note on this clonotype: The germline gene is not matched at one end of the junction; a read error may be the cause. The V gene is TRBV7-8, the J gene TRBJ1-4; a possible D gene is TRBD1 (6 bases). CDR1 is SGHVS and CDR2 is FQNEAQ in the germline V gene. The CDR3 is made up of 16 amino acids. The CDR3 reads CASSLLRGATNEKLFF. CDR3 bases: TGCGCCAGCAGCCTCCTGAGGGGGGCAACTAATGAAAAACTGTTTTTT.

This clonotype came up a few times. This chain's CDR3 is CASSQVRNSPLHF. DNA for the CDR3: TGTGCCAGCAGCCAAGTGAGGAATTCACCCCTCCACTTT. V usage is TRBV14 and J usage is TRBJ1-6, with D hard to call. This CDR3 comprises 13 residues. Germline CDR1 SGHDN, CDR2 FVKESK. Trimming removed 1 base from V and 7 bases from J, with 5 bases in between.

This clonotype was seen more than once but under ten times. The chain links TRBV6-4 to TRBJ2-3; D is perhaps TRBD2 (6 bases). CDR3 length: 18 residues. Per germline, CDR1 MRHNA and CDR2 SNTAGT. Trimming removed 2 bases at V and 1 base at J, with 19 bases between. The CDR3 DNA is TGTGCCAGCAGTGACGACACTGCCTCGGGACTTGGCACAGATACGCAGTATTTT. Translated: CASSDDTASGLGTDTQYF.

The chain carries TRBV6-2 or TRBV6-3 and TRBJ2-1, with 7 bases identical to TRBD2. The length of the CDR3 is 15 residues. From germline, CDR1 is MNHEY and CDR2 SVGEGT. V gave up 3 bases and J gave up 8 bases; unmatched junction bases: 10. The CDR3 protein is CASSYGGRGLYEQFF. The CDR3 DNA reads TGTGCCAGCAGTTATGGCGGGAGAGGATTGTATGAGCAGTTCTTC.

The chain combines TRBV6-2 or TRBV6-3 with TRBJ2-7, with D maybe TRBD2 (5 bases). The V end lost 4 bases, the J end lost 3 bases, and 16 bases lay between the germline ends. Germline CDR1 reads MNHEY; CDR2 reads SVGEGT. The CDR3 is 15 amino acids. CDR3 residues: CASSSRAGGYYEQYF. DNA for the CDR3: TGTGCCAGCAGTTCTCGGGCAGGAGGTTACTACGAGCAGTACTTC.

This clonotype was observed many times. This chain links TRBV24-1 with TRBJ2-5, with unresolved D. V dropped 3 bases and J dropped 3 bases, with 7 bases sitting between them. Germline values: CDR1 KGHDR, CDR2 SFDVKD. This CDR3 is built from 13 residues. The CDR3 loop is CATSDSREETQYF. DNA for the CDR3: TGTGCCACCAGTGATAGCCGGGAAGAGACCCAGTACTTC.

With regard to this clonotype: Being one base from a much bigger clone, this may be a read error. This chain joins TRBV29-1 and TRBJ2-3; 9 nucleotides align to TRBD1. This CDR3 spans 16 amino acids. Germline V lookup: CDR1 SQVTM, CDR2 ANQGSEA. The CDR3 spells CSVVGTGNPSIDTQYF. The DNA for the CDR3 is TGCAGCGTTGTGGGGACAGGGAACCCAAGCATAGATACGCAGTATTTT.

The chain combines TRBV6-2 or TRBV6-3 with TRBJ1-1, with no clear D. Germline V CDR1 and CDR2: MNHEY, SVGEGT. Trimming shortened V by 2 bases and J by 11 bases, and 9 bases separated the two germline ends. The CDR3 runs 11 residues. The CDR3 loop is CASSYSHWAFF. CDR3 DNA sequence: TGTGCCAGCAGTTACAGTCACTGGGCTTTCTTT.

The table lists this clonotype with a count of one. The chain joins TRBV10-3 to TRBJ1-2; D remains ambiguous. V gave up 4 bases and J gave up 1 base, with 7 bases separating them. There are 13 residues in the CDR3. The germline V gene has CDR1 ENHRY and CDR2 SYGVKD. This CDR3 reads CAISAGSNYGYTF. The DNA for the CDR3 is TGTGCCATCAGTGCCGGGAGTAACTATGGCTACACCTTC.

The CDR3 bases are TGTGCCAGCAGCTTAGGGGTCAGGGGGCGCTGGTATGGCTACACCTTC. It is translated as CASSLGVRGRWYGYTF. The chain recombines TRBV7-2 with TRBJ1-2, with TRBD1 matching 8 bases. The CDR3 runs to 16 residues. Losses at the gene ends were 1 base for V and 5 bases for J; bases not matched to a gene: 9. Germline V gene data show CDR1 as SGHTA and CDR2 as FQGNSA.

The rearrangement joins TRBV12-3 or TRBV12-4 to TRBJ2-1, with 8 bases lining up with TRBD2. Trimming removed 0 bases from V and 5 bases from J; junction bases left unmatched: 12. CDR3 length: 18 residues. Here the CDR3 reads CASSLAGKRGGRDNEQFF. The CDR3 bases are TGTGCCAGCAGTTTAGCCGGGAAACGGGGGGGAAGGGACAATGAGCAGTTCTTC.

The chain uses TRBV7-2 and TRBJ2-1; the match to TRBD2 covers 8 bases. Germline CDR1 reads SGHTA; CDR2 reads FQGNSA. V shed 6 bases and J 6 bases; nucleotides not matched to a gene: 7. The CDR3 runs to 14 residues. The CDR3 region has the DNA TGTGCCAGCAGGTCGGGCGGGAGGACCAATGAGCAGTTCTTC. It codes for CASRSGGRTNEQFF.

This clonotype was picked up many times. V gene TRBV12-3 or TRBV12-4 combines with J gene TRBJ2-3; D not resolved. V gave up 3 bases and J gave up 0 bases, with 7 bases separating them. The CDR3 totals 14 residues. CDR3 protein: CASSFTSSTDTQYF. CDR3 DNA sequence: TGTGCCAGCAGTTTTACCAGTAGCACAGATACGCAGTATTTT.

The chain has TRBV3-1 and TRBJ2-3, with 13 bases fitting TRBD2. Germline V lookup: CDR1 LGHDT, CDR2 YNNKEL (reference sequence). Unmatched junction bases numbered 14, after V lost 4 bases and J lost 4 bases. The CDR3 consists of 19 residues. The CDR3 region has the DNA TGTGCCAGCAGCCGGAAACTCCCAACTAGCGGGAGGGCGGCAGATACGCAGTATTTT. Protein product: CASSRKLPTSGRAADTQYF.

Written as DNA, the CDR3 is TGCGCCAGCAGCCATGATTTGGGGGAAAATCAGCCCCAGCATTTT. Protein: CASSHDLGENQPQHF. The V call is TRBV4-3, the J call TRBJ1-5; D is possibly TRBD1 (5 bases). Germline assignment: CDR1 LGHNA and CDR2 YSLEER. The CDR3 is 15 amino acids. V was trimmed by 3 bases and J by 4 bases, leaving 13 bases between them.

To note about this clonotype: One end of the junction varies from germline; a read error may be responsible. This sequence joins TRBV28 and TRBJ2-5, with D perhaps assigned TRBD1 or TRBD2 (6 bases each). Germline V gene data show CDR1 as MDHEN and CDR2 as SYDVKM. The CDR3 is made up of 14 amino acids. The CDR3 protein is CASSLGGRMETQYF. The CDR3 DNA reads TGTGCTAGCAGTTTAGGGGGGCGGATGGAGACCCAGTACTTC.

This clonotype was seen a handful of times. V gene TRBV2 combines with J gene TRBJ2-3; possibly TRBD1 or TRBD2 for D (7 bases each). This CDR3 has 16 amino acids. Germline values: CDR1 SNHLY, CDR2 FYNNEI. Trimming took 9 bases from V and 3 from J, leaving 22 bases between them. CDR3: CASTKNRGGFTDTQYF. CDR3 bases: TGTGCCAGTACCAAAAACAGGGGAGGGTTTACAGATACGCAGTATTTT.

Only a few counts were recorded for this clonotype. This chain connects TRBV3-1 to TRBJ2-7; TRBD1 or TRBD2 may be the D gene (5 bases each). With 8 bases removed from V and 4 bases from J, the gap between germline ends came to 12 bases. In germline, CDR1 is LGHDT, CDR2 YNNKEL (reference sequence). This CDR3 spans 12 amino acids. In nucleotides, the CDR3 is TGTGCCAGCGCCGGGGCCAGATACGAGCAGTACTTC. Protein sequence: CASAGARYEQYF.

In DNA form, the CDR3 reads TGTGCCAGCAGCCATGGCGGGGGCACAGATACGCAGTATTTT. As protein: CASSHGGGTDTQYF. J is TRBJ2-3 and V is TRBV14; possibly TRBD2 for D (6 bases). The CDR3 covers 14 residues. V was clipped by 3 bases and J by 1 base, with 8 bases between them. The germline V gene encodes CDR1 SGHDN and CDR2 FVKESK. Full variable domain (missing parts from reference TRBV14 and TRBJ2-3): EAGVTQFPSHSVIEKGQTVTLRCDPISGHDNLYWYRRVMGKEIKFLLHFVKESKQDESGMPNNRFLAERTGGTYSTLKVQPAELEDSGVYFCASSHGGGTDTQYFGPGTRLTVL.

This sequence joins TRBV6-6 and TRBJ1-2; 7 nucleotides align to TRBD1. Trimming removed 5 bases from V and 4 bases from J; junction bases left unmatched: 10. CDR3 length: 15 amino acids. The germline gives CDR1 MNHNY, CDR2 SVGAGI (reference sequence). The CDR3 DNA reads TGTGCCAGCAGTCACCACACGGACAGGACCTATGGCTACACCTTC. The encoded protein is CASSHHTDRTYGYTF.

The gene calls are TRBV20-1 and TRBJ1-6, with D uncertain. V was shortened by 3 bases and J by 14 bases, with 11 bases between the two germline ends. Germline V gene lookup returns CDR1 DFQATT and CDR2 SNEGSKA (reference sequence). CDR3 length: 11 residues. As DNA, the CDR3 is TGCAGTGCTAGGGAGAGACTCACCCTCCACTTT. Its protein is CSARERLTLHF.

This clonotype was seen a few times. The rearrangement uses TRBV20-1 and TRBJ1-4; D is unclear. This CDR3 has 13 residues. The germline V gene has CDR1 DFQATT and CDR2 SNEGSKA (reference sequence). V lost 6 bases and J lost 7, with 15 bases in between. CDR3 region: CSAPTTRGEKLFF. CDR3 DNA: TGCAGTGCCCCGACTACCCGGGGTGAAAAACTGTTTTTT.

The gene calls are TRBV7-2 and TRBJ2-5, with a possible D match to TRBD2 (5 bases). This CDR3 is 13 amino acids long. Germline CDR1 and CDR2: SGHTA and FQGNSA. V dropped 4 bases and J dropped 11 bases, with 17 bases sitting between them. DNA for the CDR3: TGTGCCAGCAGCTCCCGGCGGGTGGGTGAGCAGTACTTC. This gives the protein CASSSRRVGEQYF.

This clonotype was found a few times. The rearrangement uses TRBV6-4 and TRBJ2-2, with D unresolved. The CDR3 contains 17 residues. Trimming took 0 bases from V and 5 from J, leaving 16 bases between them. Germline CDR1 is MRHNA and CDR2 is SNTAGT. For the CDR3, the DNA is TGTGCCAGCAGTGACTCGATCCTCTCCGGACGGACCGGGGAGCTGTTTTTT. Translating it yields CASSDSILSGRTGELFF.

This clonotype occurred a few times. This rearrangement joins TRBV4-2 to TRBJ2-3; tentatively, D is TRBD2 (7 bases). V lost 1 base, J lost 5 bases, and 16 bases lay in between. The CDR3 runs 16 residues. Germline V lookup: CDR1 LGHNA, CDR2 YNFKEQ. The CDR3 DNA reads TGTGCCAGCAGCCAAGGAGGGGGGACTACGGAAGATACGCAGTATTTT. It encodes CASSQGGGTTEDTQYF.

This clonotype was seen many times. The chain joins TRBV29-1 to TRBJ2-3; a weak D match, TRBD2 (5 bases). Trimming cost V 5 bases and J 6 bases, with 21 bases left between them. The CDR3 has 15 residues. Germline V gives CDR1 SQVTM, CDR2 ANQGSEA. The CDR3 DNA sequence: TGCAGCGTTCGGAAAGCGGCTACCAATCAGGATACGCAGTATTTT. Its translation is CSVRKAATNQDTQYF.

The rearrangement joins TRBV20-1 to TRBJ2-5; 7 nucleotides match TRBD1. CDR3 length: 16 residues. Germline trimming cut 3 bases from V and 11 bases from J; bases unmatched to any gene: 21. Germline V gene data show CDR1 as DFQATT and CDR2 as SNEGSKA (reference sequence). In DNA form, the CDR3 reads TGCAGTGCTAGGGGACGCGAGAGACAGGGAAACAATGAGCAGTACTTC. This encodes CSARGRERQGNNEQYF.